These 5 T cell receptor beta chains were sequenced from one sample in a study of beta chain features in type 1 diabetes. Study-wide results and caveats: There was a moderate but significant shortening of TCRB CDR3s in all four CD4+ subsets of Type 1 diabetes patients.

Every bit of the isolated RNA underwent reverse transcription, so sequencing read expressed TCRB transcripts. Sequencing was performed with immunoSEQ multiplex PCR; in TCRdb, only in-frame clones are kept and a portion is missing. Of about 710,000 clones listed, over 12% are singletons. For these TCRs, the target antigens are not known. Sample: naive CD4+ T cells from blood. Every receptor here comes from a young man with type 1 diabetes.

This clone has a handful of counts. The chain uses TRBV5-1 and TRBJ2-7; D not certain. The V gene's germline CDR1 is SGHRS and CDR2 YFSETQ. The CDR3 is 16 amino acids. The V gene lost 0 bases and the J gene lost 2 bases, with 15 bases spanning the gap. CDR3 DNA sequence: TGCGCCAGCAGCTTGGGACCCCAGGCGGCAACCTACGAGCAGTACTTC. Translated: CASSLGPQAATYEQYF.

The rearrangement uses TRBV2 and TRBJ2-2; 7 nucleotides line up with TRBD2. This CDR3 has 14 residues. Germline V lookup: CDR1 SNHLY, CDR2 FYNNEI. V trimming: 6 bases; J trimming: 6 bases; junction bases outside the gene matches: 7. The DNA for the CDR3 is TGTGCCAGCAGGGCTAGCGGAAGAGCCGGGGAGCTGTTTTTT. It specifies CASRASGRAGELFF.

This clone was seen more than once but under ten times. This chain links TRBV11-3 with TRBJ2-7; the D gene is possibly TRBD2 (6 bases). The CDR3 loop spans 13 amino acids. The V end lost 5 bases, the J end lost 3 bases, and 11 bases lay between the germline ends. Germline CDR1 is SGHNT and CDR2 is YENEEA. The CDR3 reads CASSRDSHYEQYF. The CDR3 DNA sequence: TGTGCCAGCAGCCGGGACTCCCACTACGAGCAGTACTTC.

This chain links TRBV6-5 with TRBJ2-7, with 7 bases fitting TRBD2. The CDR3 runs 12 residues. The V gene end was trimmed by 6 bases and the J gene end by 6 bases; junction bases not matched to a gene: 5. CDR1 is MNHEY, CDR2 SVGAGI, per germline. CDR3 sequence (DNA): TGTGCCAGCAGCATGACTAGCTCCGAGCAGTACTTC. Residues: CASSMTSSEQYF.

The J gene is TRBJ2-5, the V gene TRBV4-2; D not certain. The CDR3 has 14 amino acids. Between the trimmed V and J ends, which lost 0 bases and 5 bases, there was a span of 10 bases. Germline V gives CDR1 LGHNA, CDR2 YNFKEQ. CDR3 amino acids: CASSQDSYGETQYF. Written as DNA, the CDR3 is TGTGCCAGCAGCCAAGATAGCTATGGGGAGACCCAGTACTTC.